The 29 T cell receptor beta chains presented below share a single source sample, sequenced in a study of cytomegalovirus exposure and HLA in healthy donors. The PCR had 60 Vbeta and 13 Jbeta primers. Here immunoSEQ multiplex PCR was the method, and the copy in TCRdb shows in-frame clones only, minus some. The table records around 140,000 clones, about three fifths of them present only once. The specimen sequenced was PBMCs. The receptors here all came from a male donor in good health and CMV-seronegative.

This rearrangement joins TRBV6-5 to TRBJ1-5; D not resolved. The length of the CDR3 is 15 residues. The germline gives CDR1 MNHEY, CDR2 SVGAGI. V lost 2 bases and J 0 bases, leaving 8 bases between the germline ends. CDR3 DNA sequence: TGTGCCAGCAGTTACAGGCAGGATAGCAATCAGCCCCAGCATTTT. It specifies CASSYRQDSNQPQHF.

This clone was recorded a few times. The gene calls are TRBV29-1 and TRBJ1-1; 7 bases match TRBD1. The CDR3 has 13 residues. CDR1 is SQVTM and CDR2 is ANQGSEA in the germline V gene. The V gene end was trimmed by 7 bases and the J gene end by 1 base; junction bases not matched to a gene: 6. The CDR3 DNA is TGCAGCGCTAGACAGGGATCGAACACTGAAGCTTTCTTT. Amino acid sequence: CSARQGSNTEAFF.

V gene TRBV6-1 combines with J gene TRBJ2-7, with a tentative D call TRBD2 (5 bases). The CDR3 is made up of 16 amino acids. The germline CDR1 and CDR2 sequences are MNHNS and SASEGT. The V end lost 1 base, the J end lost 1 base, and 14 bases lay between the germline ends. The chain's CDR3 is CASSEGELADSYEQYF. CDR3 nucleotides: TGTGCCAGCAGTGAAGGGGAGCTAGCTGATTCCTACGAGCAGTACTTC.

V usage is TRBV9 and J usage is TRBJ2-5; D may be TRBD2 (6 bases). CDR3 length equals 15 residues. Germline values: CDR1 SGDLS, CDR2 YYNGEE. V lost 2 bases and J lost 4, with 15 bases in between. The CDR3 DNA reads TGTGCCAGCAGCGTTGGGGACTCGGGAGCAGAGACCCAGTACTTC. Amino acids: CASSVGDSGAETQYF.

V usage is TRBV5-4 and J usage is TRBJ2-5; 11 bases align to TRBD2. This CDR3 has 16 amino acids. Trimming removed 1 base from V and 4 bases from J; junction bases left unmatched: 6. The germline V gene encodes CDR1 SGHNT and CDR2 YYREEE (reference sequence). CDR3 protein: CASSLISGGARETQYF. CDR3 nucleotide sequence: TGTGCCAGCAGCTTGATTAGCGGGGGGGCCAGAGAGACCCAGTACTTC. The whole variable domain, remainder taken from reference TRBV5-4 and TRBJ2-5, is ETGVTQSPTHLIKTRGQQVTLRCSSQSGHNTVSWYQQALGQGPQFIFQYYREEENGRGNFPPRFSGLQFPNYSSELNVNALELDDSALYLCASSLISGGARETQYFGPGTRLLVL.

V gene TRBV6-6 combines with J gene TRBJ2-3, with 13 bases lining up with TRBD2. The ends lost 8 bases at V and 5 bases at J; junction bases unmatched: 1. CDR3 size: 13 residues. CDR1 is MNHNY and CDR2 is SVGAGI in the germline V gene (reference sequence). The CDR3 region has the DNA TGTGCCAGCGGACTAGCGGGGGTAGATACGCAGTATTTT. Residues: CASGLAGVDTQYF.

In DNA form, the CDR3 reads TGTGCCAGCAGCAAGTGGCGCGGGGGCGTCGCCTACGAGCAGTACTTC. It yields the protein CASSKWRGGVAYEQYF. The rearrangement joins TRBV7-9 to TRBJ2-7; TRBD2 is a possible D gene (7 bases). This CDR3 region has 16 residues. CDR1 is SEHNR and CDR2 is FQNEAQ in the germline V gene (reference sequence). The V end was cut by 5 bases, the J end by 2 bases, with 19 bases between.

This sequence joins TRBV7-3 and TRBJ2-5, with 7 bases identical to TRBD2. Germline CDR1 and CDR2: SGHTA and FQGTGA. The ends lost 4 bases at V and 2 bases at J; junction bases unmatched: 4. CDR3 length equals 14 residues. The CDR3 region has the DNA TGTGCCAGCAGCTCAAGAGCGGGGCAAGAGACCCAGTACTTC. Translating it yields CASSSRAGQETQYF.

This clone was seen a few times. The chain uses TRBV6-1 and TRBJ1-5; no firm D call. The germline V and J ends were trimmed by 7 bases and 5 bases, with 12 bases remaining between them. Germline V gives CDR1 MNHNS, CDR2 SASEGT. This CDR3 comprises 13 residues. The CDR3: CASTTDGDQPQHF. DNA for the CDR3: TGTGCCAGCACCACTGACGGAGATCAGCCCCAGCATTTT.

The rearrangement links TRBV28 to TRBJ1-6, with 9 positions matching TRBD1. Losses at the gene ends were 5 bases for V and 7 bases for J; bases not matched to a gene: 9. Germline V lookup: CDR1 MDHEN, CDR2 SYDVKM. The CDR3 is 16 residues long. DNA of the CDR3: TGTGCCAGCAGTCCACAGGGGGCGTCAAAGAATTCACCCCTCCACTTT. This encodes CASSPQGASKNSPLHF.

This clone showed up just once. For the CDR3, the DNA is TGCGCCAGCAGCTTGGAATCGAGCAGGGGTAATGAAAAACTGTTTTTT. It translates to CASSLESSRGNEKLFF. J is TRBJ1-4 and V is TRBV5-1; TRBD1 is a possible D gene (6 bases). The CDR3 runs to 16 residues. CDR1 and CDR2 (germline): SGHRS, YFSETQ. The V and J ends lost 0 bases and 4 bases respectively, with 13 bases between them.

This chain uses TRBV7-3 with TRBJ2-3, with 9 bases identical to TRBD2. Trimming at V came to 5 bases and at J to 2 bases, leaving 5 bases not matched to a gene. Germline V CDR1 and CDR2: SGHTA, FQGTGA. This CDR3 comprises 15 residues. Written as DNA, the CDR3 is TGTGCCAGCAGCCCGTTAGCGGGGGTCACAGATACGCAGTATTTT. Its translation: CASSPLAGVTDTQYF.

The V gene is TRBV11-2, the J gene TRBJ2-7; D is perhaps TRBD2 (6 bases). Trimming removed 0 bases at V and 5 bases at J, with 17 bases between. Per the germline V gene, CDR1 is SGHAT and CDR2 is FQNNGV. The CDR3 contains 16 residues. CDR3 in DNA: TGTGCCAGCAGCTTAGATCTGAGCGCCCGGGGGAACGAGCAGTACTTC. Its translation: CASSLDLSARGNEQYF.

The gene calls are TRBV4-1 and TRBJ1-3; 9 nucleotides match TRBD1. The ends lost 0 bases at V and 4 bases at J; junction bases unmatched: 4. This CDR3 has 16 residues. Germline V gives CDR1 MGHRA, CDR2 YSYEKL. CDR3 sequence: CASSQEGDRAGNTIYF. CDR3 nucleotide sequence: TGCGCCAGCAGCCAAGAAGGGGACAGGGCCGGAAACACCATATATTTT.

This clone was seen a handful of times. V is TRBV2 and J is TRBJ1-5; TRBD1 might be the D (6 bases). Germline CDR1 reads SNHLY; CDR2 reads FYNNEI. This CDR3 contains 15 residues. Trimming took off 5 bases at V and 2 bases at J, with 13 bases between the two ends. Here the CDR3 DNA reads TGTGCCAGCAGTCCTCAGGACAGACGCAATCAGCCCCAGCATTTT. Translating it yields CASSPQDRRNQPQHF.

The chain is built from TRBV7-9 and TRBJ1-4; tentative D call: TRBD1 (6 bases). V gave up 5 bases and J gave up 7 bases, with 20 bases separating them. The CDR3 runs to 16 residues. Germline CDR1 is SEHNR and CDR2 is FQNEAQ (reference sequence). Written as DNA, the CDR3 is TGTGCCAGCAGCCGGGGAGCTGGGGGCGGTAGTGAAAAACTGTTTTTT. The encoded protein is CASSRGAGGGSEKLFF.

This clone showed up just once. The rearrangement links TRBV7-8 to TRBJ1-1; unclear D gene. V was clipped by 1 base and J by 11 bases, with 17 bases between them. There are 14 residues in the CDR3. CDR1 is SGHVS and CDR2 is FQNEAQ in the germline V gene. CDR3 protein: CASSLEARDLHAFF. CDR3 in DNA: TGTGCCAGCAGCTTAGAGGCACGGGATCTCCATGCTTTCTTT.

This sequence joins TRBV7-9 and TRBJ1-3; 7 positions agree with TRBD1. The ends lost 5 bases at V and 4 bases at J; junction bases unmatched: 8. The CDR3 spans 15 residues. In germline, CDR1 is SEHNR, CDR2 FQNEAQ (reference sequence). The CDR3 is CASSREGGDGNTIYF. DNA of the CDR3: TGTGCCAGCAGCCGGGAAGGGGGCGACGGAAACACCATATATTTT.

This chain connects TRBV19 to TRBJ1-2; possible D gene TRBD1, 5 bases. Between the trimmed V and J ends, which lost 0 bases and 7 bases, there was a span of 12 bases. Germline V gives CDR1 LNHDA, CDR2 SQIVND (reference sequence). This CDR3 is 14 amino acids long. The chain's CDR3 is CASSIERGVSGYTF. CDR3 sequence (DNA): TGTGCCAGTAGTATAGAAAGGGGCGTGTCTGGCTACACCTTC. Full variable domain (remainder filled in from reference TRBV19 and TRBJ1-2): DGGITQSPKYLFRKEGQNVTLSCEQNLNHDAMYWYRQDPGQGLRLIYYSQIVNDFQKGDIAEGYSVSREKKESFPLTVTSAQKNPTAFYLCASSIERGVSGYTFGSGTRLTVV.

The genes are TRBV27 and TRBJ2-2; perhaps TRBD1 as D (5 bases). In germline, CDR1 is MNHEY, CDR2 SMNVEV (reference sequence). V shed 3 bases and J shed 5 bases, with 13 bases lying between them. The CDR3 totals 15 residues. In nucleotides, the CDR3 is TGTGCCAGCAGTTTTATCGGGCAGGGTACCGGGGAGCTGTTTTTT. Translating it yields CASSFIGQGTGELFF.

The rearrangement joins TRBV7-8 to TRBJ2-3, with TRBD2 matching 12 bases. Germline CDR1 SGHVS, CDR2 FQNEAQ. CDR3 size: 16 residues. With V trimmed by 5 bases and J by 2 bases, 5 bases remained unmatched. The CDR3 loop is CASSLTSGGTTDTQYF. DNA of the CDR3: TGTGCCAGCAGCCTTACTAGCGGGGGGACCACAGATACGCAGTATTTT.

The rearrangement uses TRBV5-4 and TRBJ2-7; the D is unclear. The CDR3 consists of 14 residues. The V gene lost 0 bases and the J gene lost 1 base, with 8 bases spanning the gap. CDR1 is SGHNT and CDR2 is YYREEE in the germline V gene (reference sequence). The CDR3 coding sequence is TGTGCCAGCAGCTTGGAACAGCATTCCTACGAGCAGTACTTC. This gives the protein CASSLEQHSYEQYF.

The chain is built from TRBV5-1 and TRBJ2-1; 12 bases agree with TRBD2. The CDR3 loop spans 17 amino acids. CDR1 and CDR2 from the germline V gene are SGHRS and YFSETQ. Trimming took 4 bases from V and 8 from J; bases not matched to a gene: 13. In nucleotides, the CDR3 is TGCGCCAGCAGCCCCGTACCTACTAGCGGGGGGACCGATGAGCAGTTCTTC. Its translation: CASSPVPTSGGTDEQFF.

The J gene is TRBJ1-2, the V gene TRBV20-1, with a weak D call TRBD1 (6 bases). Trimming cost V 2 bases and J 5 bases, with 6 bases left between them. Germline assignment: CDR1 DFQATT and CDR2 SNEGSKA (reference sequence). The CDR3 has 11 amino acids. The CDR3 protein is CSARQGYGYTF. The CDR3 bases are TGCAGTGCTAGACAGGGGTATGGCTACACCTTC.

This clone was counted only a few times. V and J are TRBV15 and TRBJ2-3; 10 nucleotides align to TRBD1. The CDR3 sequence is 15 residues long. CDR1 and CDR2 (germline): LNHNV, YYDKDF (reference sequence). Unmatched junction bases numbered 8, after V lost 8 bases and J lost 3 bases. CDR3 bases: TGTGCCACCCAACCGGACAGGGGGATGACAGATACGCAGTATTTT. Its protein is CATQPDRGMTDTQYF.

The genes are TRBV9 and TRBJ2-3; 9 bases match TRBD2. CDR1 and CDR2 from the germline V gene are SGDLS and YYNGEE. The CDR3 runs 18 residues. Trimming took 4 bases from V and 0 from J; bases not matched to a gene: 12. The CDR3 nucleotides read TGTGCCAGCAGCTTAGGTAGTAGCGGGGGAATTAGCACAGATACGCAGTATTTT. It specifies CASSLGSSGGISTDTQYF.

Concerning this clone itself: One end of the junction fails to match germline, which may point to a read error. This sequence joins TRBV5-4 and TRBJ2-7; 8 nucleotides align to TRBD2. The CDR3 extends over 16 amino acids. Germline assignment: CDR1 SGHNT and CDR2 YYREEE (reference sequence). The DNA of the CDR3 is TGTGCCAGCAGCTCCGGCGGGGGGCGAGGCTCCTACGAGCGGTACTTC. Translating gives CASSSGGGRGSYERYF. Full variable domain (missing parts from reference TRBV5-4 and TRBJ2-7): ETGVTQSPTHLIKTRGQQVTLRCSSQSGHNTVSWYQQALGQGPQFIFQYYREEENGRGNFPPRFSGLQFPNYSSELNVNALELDDSALYLCASSSGGGRGSYERYFGPGTRLTVT.

The rearrangement links TRBV7-9 to TRBJ2-3, with 9 positions matching TRBD2. The CDR3 loop spans 16 amino acids. Germline CDR1 reads SEHNR; CDR2 reads FQNEAQ (reference sequence). V lost 5 bases to trimming and J lost 2 bases; unmatched junction nucleotides: 8. The CDR3 DNA reads as TGTGCCAGCAGCCTTCGAGCGGGGGGTATCACAGATACGCAGTATTTT. Translated, it gives CASSLRAGGITDTQYF.

The chain combines TRBV7-8 with TRBJ1-2; D remains ambiguous. CDR1 and CDR2 from the germline V gene are SGHVS and FQNEAQ. The V and J ends lost 3 bases and 2 bases respectively, with 7 bases between them. This CDR3 has 13 amino acids. The CDR3 bases are TGTGCCAGCAGCTTCGGAGGGAACTATGGCTACACCTTC. It is translated as CASSFGGNYGYTF.